Listed here are 17 T cell receptor beta chains from one sample, sequenced in a study of blood T cell repertoires in COVID-19. The repertoire was sequenced with immunoSEQ multiplex PCR; TCRdb's copy has only in-frame clones and lacks some. Among fewer than 80,000 clones listed, roughly 80% were seen once. What was sequenced was peripheral blood. The receptors here all came from a woman older than 75 with acute or convalescent COVID-19.

This clone was counted a few times. This chain links TRBV5-1 with TRBJ1-6; D ambiguous. CDR3 length equals 16 residues. Looked up from germline, CDR1 is SGHRS and CDR2 is YFSETQ. Trimming removed 0 bases from V and 9 bases from J, with 16 bases in between. CDR3 DNA sequence: TGCGCCAGCAGCTTGGCCAGTCGGGATTCAGGTTCACCCCTCCACTTT. It translates to CASSLASRDSGSPLHF.

This clone was counted a few times. J is TRBJ2-7 and V is TRBV5-6; 11 bases match TRBD2. The junction had 6 bases not matched to a gene; V was cut back by 0 bases and J by 4 bases. The length of the CDR3 is 16 residues. In germline, CDR1 is SGHDT, CDR2 YYEEEE. The CDR3 DNA sequence: TGTGCCAGCAGCTTGGTGGCTAGCGGGGGGTTTTACGAGCAGTACTTC. Protein: CASSLVASGGFYEQYF.

V is TRBV3-1 (or the pseudogene TRBV3-2) and J is TRBJ2-3; possibly TRBD1 for D (6 bases). V shed 6 bases and J shed 0 bases, with 7 bases lying between them. This CDR3 has 13 residues. CDR1 LGHDT and CDR2 YNNKEL come from the germline V gene (reference sequence). CDR3 in DNA: TGTGCCAGCAGACAGGGCAGCACAGATACGCAGTATTTT. Its protein is CASRQGSTDTQYF.

The gene calls are TRBV19 and TRBJ1-2; D is perhaps TRBD1 (6 bases). Germline V gives CDR1 LNHDA, CDR2 SQIVND (reference sequence). CDR3 length equals 13 residues. Trimming took off 9 bases at V and 5 bases at J, with 16 bases between the two ends. CDR3 sequence (DNA): TGTGCCAGCACAGGGACGGCCGAATATGGCTACACCTTC. Amino acid sequence: CASTGTAEYGYTF. Supplemented by reference TRBV19 and TRBJ1-2, the full variable domain reads DGGITQSPKYLFRKEGQNVTLSCEQNLNHDAMYWYRQDPGQGLRLIYYSQIVNDFQKGDIAEGYSVSREKKESFPLTVTSAQKNPTAFYLCASTGTAEYGYTFGSGTRLTVV.

The chain links TRBV7-9 to TRBJ2-1, with 12 positions matching TRBD2. V lost 7 bases to trimming and J lost 2 bases; unmatched junction nucleotides: 9. In germline, CDR1 is SEHNR, CDR2 FQNEAQ (reference sequence). The CDR3 consists of 17 residues. In DNA form, the CDR3 reads TGTGCCAGCAACACGGGAGGACTAGCGGGGCCCTACAATGAGCAGTTCTTC. This codes for CASNTGGLAGPYNEQFF.

The chain is built from TRBV5-1 and TRBJ2-5, with D possibly TRBD2 on 5 matching bases. Trimming stripped 1 base from V and 6 bases from J, with 13 bases between. The length of the CDR3 is 14 residues. Per germline, CDR1 SGHRS and CDR2 YFSETQ. The CDR3 nucleotides are TGCGCCAGCAGCTTGCCCGGGATAAAACAGACCCAGTACTTC. This gives the protein CASSLPGIKQTQYF.

V and J are TRBV18 and TRBJ2-1; TRBD2 might be the D (6 bases). The ends were cut back, 3 bases at V and 4 bases at J, with 19 bases in the middle. The CDR3 has 17 amino acids. Looked up from germline, CDR1 is KGHSH and CDR2 is LQKENI. The CDR3 coding sequence is TGTGCCAGCTCACCCCTAGGACGTACCGGAGGGTACAATGAGCAGTTCTTC. Its protein is CASSPLGRTGGYNEQFF.

The rearrangement joins TRBV6-4 to TRBJ2-7; TRBD1 agrees at 9 bases. CDR3 size: 17 residues. Per germline, CDR1 MRHNA and CDR2 SNTAGT. V was pared by 6 bases and J by 0 bases, with 12 bases of the junction left unmatched. The CDR3, as DNA: TGTGCCAGCAGCGGTTGCCCCCACAGGGGGCCCTCCTACGAGCAGTACTTC. Protein product: CASSGCPHRGPSYEQYF.

The chain uses TRBV5-6 and TRBJ1-2, with D possibly being TRBD1 (5 bases). Trimming removed 4 bases from V and 3 bases from J, with 16 bases in between. The CDR3 runs to 15 residues. Per germline, CDR1 SGHDT and CDR2 YYEEEE. CDR3 amino acids: CASSRSATGDYGYTF. CDR3 in DNA: TGTGCCAGCAGCCGATCCGCTACAGGAGACTATGGCTACACCTTC.

The chain joins TRBV5-8 to TRBJ2-5; 8 bases fit TRBD1. CDR1 is SGHTS, CDR2 YDEGEE, per germline. The CDR3 contains 15 residues. V lost 2 bases and J lost 5; bases outside the gene matches: 8. The CDR3 region is CASSFPTGVGETQYF. CDR3 DNA sequence: TGTGCCAGCAGCTTCCCGACAGGGGTTGGGGAGACCCAGTACTTC.

The V gene is TRBV7-9, the J gene TRBJ2-3, with 7 bases aligning to TRBD1. The J segment lost 0 bases and the V segment lost 5 bases, leaving 17 bases of the junction unmatched. The CDR3 is made up of 19 amino acids. Germline CDR1 is SEHNR and CDR2 is FQNEAQ (reference sequence). The CDR3, as DNA: TGTGCCAGCAGCCCCGTCGCGCTGGGGACAGTTGCTAGCACAGATACGCAGTATTTT. Translating gives CASSPVALGTVASTDTQYF.

The chain couples TRBV30 to TRBJ2-3; tentatively, D is TRBD1 (6 bases). CDR1 is GTSNPN, CDR2 SVGIG, per germline (reference sequence). Deletions cut 5 bases from V and 3 bases from J, with 12 bases between. The length of the CDR3 is 13 residues. The CDR3 sequence is CAWGDMGTDTQYF. The DNA for the CDR3 is TGTGCCTGGGGGGACATGGGGACAGATACGCAGTATTTT.

The V and J genes are TRBV24-1 and TRBJ2-3, with TRBD1 identical over 8 bases. The CDR3 length is 14 residues. J gave up 4 bases and V 6 bases, and 5 bases lay outside the gene matches. Germline V gene sequence: CDR1 KGHDR, CDR2 SFDVKD. The CDR3 spells CATSFRGHPDTQYF. In nucleotides, the CDR3 is TGTGCCACCAGTTTCAGGGGGCACCCAGATACGCAGTATTTT.

The chain employs TRBV6-5 and TRBJ2-3, with 7 bases identical to TRBD1. Germline V gives CDR1 MNHEY, CDR2 SVGAGI. This CDR3 contains 14 residues. The J segment lost 8 bases and the V segment lost 6 bases, leaving 11 bases of the junction unmatched. CDR3 nucleotide sequence: TGTGCCAGCAGCCTCGACAGGGTTCGGGGTACGCAGTATTTT. Translated: CASSLDRVRGTQYF.

The chain couples TRBV5-8 to TRBJ1-5; no definite D call. Trimming cost V 4 bases and J 7 bases, with 9 bases left between them. There are 12 residues in the CDR3. From germline, CDR1 is SGHTS and CDR2 YDEGEE. In DNA form, the CDR3 reads TGTGCCAGCAGCGAGGGCTACCAGCCCCAGCATTTT. This codes for CASSEGYQPQHF.

The genes are TRBV2 and TRBJ2-1; a weak D match, TRBD2 (6 bases). V lost 1 base, J lost 8 bases, and 15 bases lay in between. This CDR3 is built from 15 residues. Germline V gene data show CDR1 as SNHLY and CDR2 as FYNNEI. CDR3 in amino acids: CASSEGGGGFHEQFF. The CDR3 bases are TGTGCCAGCAGTGAAGGGGGAGGAGGGTTTCATGAGCAGTTCTTC.

The chain couples TRBV5-5 to TRBJ2-3; 11 nucleotides agree with TRBD2. With V trimmed by 4 bases and J by 2 bases, 3 bases remained unmatched. The CDR3 covers 15 residues. The V gene's germline CDR1 is SGHKS and CDR2 YYEKEE (reference sequence). CDR3 sequence reads: CASSSSGGDTDTQYF. The CDR3 DNA reads as TGTGCCAGCAGCAGTAGCGGGGGGGACACAGATACGCAGTATTTT.